This T cell receptor (beta chain) was retrieved from a study of blood T cell repertoires in COVID-19. Study as a whole: The samples span acute and convalescent COVID-19 from the United States, Italy and Spain.

The method was immunoSEQ multiplex PCR; TCRdb's version includes in-frame clones alone and lacks a portion of them. This sample has 150,000 or so clones, with 90% found just once. Trimming shortened V by 3 bases and J by 0 bases, and 21 bases separated the two germline ends. Per germline, CDR1 LNHNV and CDR2 YYDKDF (reference sequence). This CDR3 has 20 amino acids. Material for sequencing was peripheral blood. The gene calls are TRBV15 and TRBJ2-6, with D maybe TRBD1 (6 bases). This TCR was recovered from a man in his 60s with active or convalescent COVID-19. Here the CDR3 DNA reads TGTGCCACCAGCAGGGGGTGGGGCAGGGGTTCTCTCTCTGGGGCCAACGTCCTGACTTTC. Residues: CATSRGWGRGSLSGANVLTF.